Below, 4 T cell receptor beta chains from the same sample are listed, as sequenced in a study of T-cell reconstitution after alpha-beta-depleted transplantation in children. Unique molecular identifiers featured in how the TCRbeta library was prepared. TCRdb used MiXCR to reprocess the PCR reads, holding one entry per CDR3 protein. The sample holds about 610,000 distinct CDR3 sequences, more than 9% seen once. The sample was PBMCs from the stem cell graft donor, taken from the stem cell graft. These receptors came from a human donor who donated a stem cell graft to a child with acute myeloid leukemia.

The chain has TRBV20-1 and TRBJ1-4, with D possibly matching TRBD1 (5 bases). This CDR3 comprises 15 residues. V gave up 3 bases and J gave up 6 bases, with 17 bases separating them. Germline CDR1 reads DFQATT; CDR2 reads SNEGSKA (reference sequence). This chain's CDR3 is CSASFGWGWYEKLFF. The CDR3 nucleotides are TGCAGTGCTAGTTTCGGGTGGGGGTGGTATGAAAAACTGTTTTTT.

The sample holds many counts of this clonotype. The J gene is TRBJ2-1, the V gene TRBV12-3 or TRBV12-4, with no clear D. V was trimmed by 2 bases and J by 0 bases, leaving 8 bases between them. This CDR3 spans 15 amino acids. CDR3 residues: CASSLPADSYNEQFF. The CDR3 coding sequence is TGTGCCAGCAGTTTACCGGCGGACTCCTACAATGAGCAGTTCTTC.

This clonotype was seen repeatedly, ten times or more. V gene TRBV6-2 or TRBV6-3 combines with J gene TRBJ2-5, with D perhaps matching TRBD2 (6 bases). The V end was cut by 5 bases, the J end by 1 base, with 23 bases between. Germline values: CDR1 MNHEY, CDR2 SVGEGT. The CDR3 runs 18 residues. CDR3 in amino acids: CASSRRREDLIIQETQYF. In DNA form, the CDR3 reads TGTGCCAGCAGTCGTAGGAGGGAAGACCTTATTATCCAAGAGACCCAGTACTTC.

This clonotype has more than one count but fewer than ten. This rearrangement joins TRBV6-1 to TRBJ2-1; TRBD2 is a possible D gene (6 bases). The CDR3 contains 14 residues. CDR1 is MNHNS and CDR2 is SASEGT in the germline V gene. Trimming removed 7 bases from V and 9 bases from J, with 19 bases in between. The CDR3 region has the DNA TGTGCCAGCACCCCACTGGGGGGAAAACGTGAGCAGTTCTTC. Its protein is CASTPLGGKREQFF.